One TCR beta chain is described in this entry. Its antigen is still unknown. The data are from a study of T-cell reconstitution after alpha-beta-depleted transplantation in children. The germline V gene has CDR1 MNHEY and CDR2 SVGAGI. V lost 3 bases and J lost 1, with 15 bases in between. This CDR3 contains 16 residues. General observations from the study: By one year post-transplant, T-cell counts and diversity largely arose from T cells that were newly produced.

The TCRbeta library was prepared with unique molecular identifiers. Each CDR3 protein gets one entry after TCRdb re-called the PCR reads with MiXCR. The table includes 80,000 or so distinct CDR3 sequences, roughly an eighth detected once. The chain uses TRBV6-5 and TRBJ1-2, with D unresolved. The source was PBMCs, mostly from graft donor cells, collected 180 days after TCRalphabeta/CD19-depleted stem cell transplant. This receptor was identified in a male patient aged 2-15 years who had a stem cell transplant for acute lymphoblastic leukemia, so the T cells may come from the graft donor. CDR3 nucleotides: TGTGCCAGCAGTTATTCGACCCTTCGCTATAACTATGGCTACACCTTC. Its protein is CASSYSTLRYNYGYTF.